These 30 T cell receptor beta chains share one sample of origin, sequenced in a study of early T cells in non-severe SARS-CoV-2 infection. TCRdb ran MiXCR on the 5' RACE reads and lists one entry per CDR3 protein. The profile shows more than 65,000 distinct CDR3 sequences, approximately 4.5% of them singletons. Source: whole blood, taken at baseline. All receptors derive from an adult who was a healthcare worker with PCR-confirmed SARS-CoV-2 infection or an uninfected control (not recorded which). The donor label of this sample is uncertain.

This chain links TRBV6-6 with TRBJ1-2; D is unresolved. Germline CDR1 and CDR2: MNHNY and SVGAGI (reference sequence). The CDR3 loop spans 15 amino acids. Trimming shortened V by 6 bases and J by 6 bases, and 20 bases separated the two germline ends. This chain's CDR3 is CASSPPGRVGDGYTF. CDR3 DNA sequence: TGTGCCAGCAGCCCACCTGGGAGGGTCGGGGATGGCTACACCTTC.

This clonotype was recorded many times. J is TRBJ2-1 and V is TRBV11-3; tentatively, D is TRBD2 (6 bases). CDR3 length equals 13 residues. CDR1 is SGHNT, CDR2 YENEEA, per germline. The V and J ends lost 3 bases and 6 bases respectively, with 9 bases between them. The CDR3 DNA reads as TGTGCCAGCAGCTTTGGGGGGAGCAATGAGCAGTTCTTC. Translation gives CASSFGGSNEQFF.

This clonotype appeared many times. V is TRBV29-1 and J is TRBJ1-2; a weak D match, TRBD1 (6 bases). Trimming pared 0 bases from V and 6 bases from J, leaving 11 bases between. CDR1 and CDR2 (germline): SQVTM, ANQGSEA. The CDR3 has 13 amino acids. The CDR3 DNA is TGCAGCGTTGAAGATCGGGGGGGCCATGGCTACACCTTC. Translation gives CSVEDRGGHGYTF.

The rearrangement links TRBV13 to TRBJ2-7; TRBD2 agrees at 7 bases. From germline, CDR1 is PRHDT and CDR2 FYEKMQ (reference sequence). The CDR3 length is 15 residues. V lost 4 bases, J lost 0 bases, and 6 bases stayed unmatched. The CDR3 loop reads CASSSAGLGSYEQYF. Written as DNA, the CDR3 is TGTGCCAGCAGCTCAGCGGGACTTGGCTCCTACGAGCAGTACTTC.

Ten or more counts support this clonotype. The chain couples TRBV10-3 to TRBJ1-1, with D perhaps TRBD1 (6 bases). Germline V CDR1 and CDR2: ENHRY, SYGVKD. The CDR3 consists of 13 residues. The ends were cut back, 10 bases at V and 4 bases at J, with 16 bases in the middle. The CDR3 nucleotides are TGTGCCACTAGACCAGGGGCCGGCACTGAAGCTTTCTTT. It yields the protein CATRPGAGTEAFF.

In this sample, this clonotype turned up a few times. The CDR3 protein is CASSLMAGGRETQYF. For the CDR3, the DNA is TGTGCCAGCAGCTTAATGGCGGGGGGCCGGGAGACCCAGTACTTC. The V gene is TRBV11-2, the J gene TRBJ2-5; 8 bases match TRBD2. CDR3 length: 15 amino acids. With 2 bases clipped from V and 5 bases from J, the junction kept 7 bases outside the gene matches. Per the germline V gene, CDR1 is SGHAT and CDR2 is FQNNGV.

Ten or more counts support this clonotype. V gene TRBV6-5 combines with J gene TRBJ2-7; a weak D match, TRBD1 (5 bases). The length of the CDR3 is 12 residues. Germline CDR1 is MNHEY and CDR2 is SVGAGI. The V end lost 7 bases, the J end lost 0 bases, and 7 bases lay between the germline ends. DNA for the CDR3: TGTGCCAGCACGACAGACTCCTACGAGCAGTACTTC. The encoded protein is CASTTDSYEQYF.

This clonotype was detected only a few times. The rearrangement uses TRBV28 and TRBJ2-7; D is perhaps TRBD1 (7 bases). V was shortened by 5 bases and J by 1 base, with 12 bases between the two germline ends. The CDR3 has 14 residues. Germline V gene data show CDR1 as MDHEN and CDR2 as SYDVKM. CDR3 sequence reads: CASSETGTSYEQYF. The CDR3, as DNA: TGTGCCAGCAGTGAGACAGGGACTTCCTACGAGCAGTACTTC. Full variable domain (remainder filled in from reference TRBV28 and TRBJ2-7): DVKVTQSSRYLVKRTGEKVFLECVQDMDHENMFWYRQDPGLGLRLIYFSYDVKMKEKGDIPEGYSVSREKKERFSLILESASTNQTSMYLCASSETGTSYEQYFGPGTRLTVT.

In this sample, this clonotype turned up many times. The chain is built from TRBV10-3 and TRBJ2-7, with 11 bases matching TRBD2. With 6 bases clipped from V and 3 bases from J, the junction kept 4 bases outside the gene matches. This CDR3 spans 14 amino acids. The germline V gene has CDR1 ENHRY and CDR2 SYGVKD. The CDR3 bases are TGTGCCATCAGAGCGACTAGCGGGAACTACGAGCAGTACTTC. This sequence encodes CAIRATSGNYEQYF.

This clonotype was seen repeatedly, ten times or more. The gene calls are TRBV29-1 and TRBJ2-1; 10 bases are a match to TRBD1. The V and J ends lost 5 bases and 6 bases, in that order; junction bases with no gene match: 7. The germline V gene encodes CDR1 SQVTM and CDR2 ANQGSEA. CDR3 length equals 14 residues. The CDR3 is CSVSDRGRGNEQFF. CDR3 coding DNA: TGCAGCGTTTCTGACAGGGGGCGCGGCAATGAGCAGTTCTTC.

This clonotype showed up many times. This rearrangement joins TRBV29-1 to TRBJ1-2; D may be TRBD1 (6 bases). Deletions cut 6 bases from V and 2 bases from J, with 10 bases between. There are 12 residues in the CDR3. Germline values: CDR1 SQVTM, CDR2 ANQGSEA. CDR3: CSVDSPNYGYTF. CDR3 DNA sequence: TGCAGCGTGGACAGCCCAAACTATGGCTACACCTTC.

This clonotype was seen at least ten times. The chain uses TRBV20-1 and TRBJ1-5; D gene ambiguous. CDR1 is DFQATT, CDR2 SNEGSKA, per germline (reference sequence). The CDR3 has 13 amino acids. The V and J ends lost 1 base and 0 bases respectively, with 4 bases between them. The DNA of the CDR3 is TGCAGTGCTAGAGGGGGTAGCAATCAGCCCCAGCATTTT. Translated, it gives CSARGGSNQPQHF.

This clonotype has ten or more counts. The chain links TRBV5-1 to TRBJ2-6; 10 bases are a match to TRBD2. Trimming cost V 4 bases and J 0 bases; bases outside gene matches: 7. The V gene's germline CDR1 is SGHRS and CDR2 YFSETQ. The CDR3 runs to 18 residues. CDR3 sequence: CASSPVGLAYSGANVLTF. In DNA, the CDR3 is TGCGCCAGCAGCCCCGTGGGACTAGCGTACTCTGGGGCCAACGTCCTGACTTTC.

This clonotype was observed a handful of times. V and J are TRBV7-2 and TRBJ1-6; 8 bases match TRBD1. The CDR3 sequence is 18 residues long. Unmatched junction bases numbered 13, after V lost 0 bases and J lost 9 bases. Germline V gives CDR1 SGHTA, CDR2 FQGNSA. The chain's CDR3 is CASSLAYGTGLRGSPLHF. DNA of the CDR3: TGTGCCAGCAGCTTAGCATACGGGACAGGTCTCCGGGGTTCACCCCTCCACTTT. The full variable domain, rest sourced from reference TRBV7-2 and TRBJ1-6, is GAGVSQSPSNKVTEKGKDVELRCDPISGHTALYWYRQSLGQGLEFLIYFQGNSAPDKSGLPSDRFSAERTGGSVSTLTIQRTQQEDSAVYLCASSLAYGTGLRGSPLHFGNGTRLTVT.

This clonotype was detected ten times or more. The rearrangement joins TRBV7-8 to TRBJ1-5; D gene unclear. The CDR3 extends over 13 amino acids. Germline CDR1 is SGHVS and CDR2 is FQNEAQ. Trimming shortened V by 1 base and J by 2 bases, and 3 bases separated the two germline ends. CDR3 bases: TGTGCCAGCAGCTTAGTGCGCAATCAGCCCCAGCATTTT. Translation: CASSLVRNQPQHF.

This clonotype was seen many times. The chain recombines TRBV12-3 or TRBV12-4 with TRBJ2-5; 11 positions match TRBD2. The CDR3 totals 19 residues. V shed 3 bases and J 5 bases; nucleotides not matched to a gene: 17. CDR3 in amino acids: CASSFGTSGGPFIRETQYF. The CDR3 bases are TGTGCCAGCAGTTTCGGTACTAGCGGGGGCCCGTTCATCCGGGAGACCCAGTACTTC.

This clonotype was seen many times. The chain uses TRBV20-1 and TRBJ1-6, with 11 bases aligning to TRBD1. The CDR3 runs 18 residues. With 7 bases clipped from V and 6 bases from J, the junction kept 17 bases outside the gene matches. The germline V gene encodes CDR1 DFQATT and CDR2 SNEGSKA (reference sequence). CDR3 protein: CSVTGTGGIKSGNSPLHF. The CDR3, as DNA: TGCAGTGTCACCGGGACAGGGGGGATTAAAAGTGGTAATTCACCCCTCCACTTT.

At least ten counts were recorded for this clonotype. This chain connects TRBV6-6 to TRBJ1-1; D is possibly TRBD1 (6 bases). Trimming cost V 4 bases and J 6 bases, with 15 bases left between them. Looked up from germline, CDR1 is MNHNY and CDR2 is SVGAGI (reference sequence). The CDR3 runs 14 residues. CDR3 in amino acids: CASSFKEGGAEAFF. In DNA, the CDR3 is TGTGCCAGCAGTTTTAAGGAGGGGGGAGCTGAAGCTTTCTTT.

This clonotype was counted only a few times. The chain uses TRBV6-2 or TRBV6-3 and TRBJ1-5; D is uncertain. The CDR3 extends over 14 amino acids. The V gene's germline CDR1 is MNHEY and CDR2 SVGEGT. The V gene lost 4 bases and the J gene lost 7 bases, with 14 bases spanning the gap. The CDR3 DNA follows: TGTGCCAGCAGTTCAAGGTCCCCAGGACAGCCCCAGCATTTT. Its translation is CASSSRSPGQPQHF.

This clonotype was seen many times. The V gene is TRBV5-6, the J gene TRBJ1-1; 8 nucleotides line up with TRBD1. The V segment lost 6 bases and the J segment 3 bases; nucleotides outside the gene matches: 10. Looked up from germline, CDR1 is SGHDT and CDR2 is YYEEEE. This CDR3 comprises 15 residues. CDR3 sequence reads: CASTPDRAIYTEAFF. CDR3 DNA sequence: TGTGCCAGCACCCCGGACAGGGCGATCTACACTGAAGCTTTCTTT.

The chain links TRBV20-1 to TRBJ1-1; D is unclear. Trimming took off 5 bases at V and 10 bases at J, with 11 bases between the two ends. The CDR3 sequence is 10 residues long. The germline V gene has CDR1 DFQATT and CDR2 SNEGSKA (reference sequence). The CDR3, as DNA: TGCAGTGCTTTGGGTCTAGGAGCTTTCTTT. Protein: CSALGLGAFF.

This rearrangement joins TRBV4-1 to TRBJ2-3, with TRBD2 matching 8 bases. The germline V gene encodes CDR1 MGHRA and CDR2 YSYEKL. CDR3 length equals 17 residues. The trim removed 3 bases at V and 4 bases at J, leaving 12 bases unmatched. CDR3 protein: CASSHPTGGGLADTQYF. Here the CDR3 DNA reads TGCGCCAGCAGCCATCCGACTGGCGGGGGGTTGGCAGATACGCAGTATTTT.

In this sample, this clonotype turned up many times. The rearrangement uses TRBV7-2 and TRBJ2-5, with unresolved D. The germline V gene encodes CDR1 SGHTA and CDR2 FQGNSA. This CDR3 is built from 14 residues. The germline V and J ends were trimmed by 1 base and 4 bases, with 10 bases remaining between them. CDR3 sequence reads: CASSLGKGVETQYF. As DNA, the CDR3 is TGTGCCAGCAGCTTAGGAAAGGGTGTAGAGACCCAGTACTTC.

This clonotype showed up many times. This sequence joins TRBV29-1 and TRBJ2-1; D is unresolved. The V end was cut by 6 bases, the J end by 13 bases, with 22 bases between. Germline values: CDR1 SQVTM, CDR2 ANQGSEA. This CDR3 contains 13 residues. CDR3 bases: TGCAGCGTCCGAAGTCCTCCGCAGGCTGAACAGTTCTTC. Protein sequence: CSVRSPPQAEQFF.

This clonotype was counted many times. The chain recombines TRBV18 with TRBJ1-5, with D possibly matching TRBD1 (6 bases). The ends were cut back, 2 bases at V and 6 bases at J, with 14 bases in the middle. CDR1 KGHSH and CDR2 LQKENI come from the germline V gene. This CDR3 has 15 amino acids. Here the CDR3 reads CASSPNGLGGQPQHF. The CDR3 DNA reads TGTGCCAGCTCACCAAACGGCTTAGGGGGTCAGCCCCAGCATTTT.

This clonotype was observed at least ten times. The gene calls are TRBV6-2 or TRBV6-3 and TRBJ1-2; TRBD1 matches at 8 bases. Trimming at V came to 0 bases and at J to 6 bases, leaving 6 bases not matched to a gene. The germline V gene encodes CDR1 MNHEY and CDR2 SVGEGT. The CDR3 length is 15 residues. The CDR3 reads CASSYSWTGKHGYTF. The CDR3 bases are TGTGCCAGCAGTTACTCCTGGACAGGGAAGCATGGCTACACCTTC.

Points on this clonotype: Compared with germline, one end of the junction differs, possibly owing to a read error. V is TRBV20-1 and J is TRBJ2-7, with D perhaps TRBD1 (5 bases). This CDR3 comprises 11 residues. Per germline, CDR1 DFQATT and CDR2 SNEGSKA (reference sequence). The CDR3 spells CSARTVYEQSF. CDR3 DNA sequence: TGCAGTGCTAGGACAGTCTACGAGCAGTCCTTC.

This clonotype was observed a few times. The chain uses TRBV18 and TRBJ1-5; no definite D call. CDR1 and CDR2 (germline): KGHSH, LQKENI. V was pared by 4 bases and J by 4 bases, with 8 bases between. The CDR3 consists of 13 residues. In nucleotides, the CDR3 is TGTGCCAGCTCACAGGTGGAAAATCAGCCCCAGCATTTT. It yields the protein CASSQVENQPQHF.

This clonotype was recorded at least ten times. The chain joins TRBV29-1 to TRBJ2-3; TRBD2 might be the D (6 bases). The CDR3 is 13 amino acids. CDR1 and CDR2 from the germline V gene are SQVTM and ANQGSEA. In DNA, the CDR3 is TGCGCCGGGCTGGGGCGGGACACAGATACGCAGTATTTT. Residues: CAGLGRDTDTQYF.

The rearrangement uses TRBV12-3 or TRBV12-4 and TRBJ2-7, with D perhaps being TRBD1 or TRBD2 (5 bases each). Trimming left V 2 bases short and J 1 base short, with 12 bases between. This CDR3 has 15 amino acids. The CDR3 region is CASSLPGTLSYEQYF. CDR3 sequence (DNA): TGTGCCAGCAGTTTACCAGGGACCCTATCCTACGAGCAGTACTTC.